Listed below are T cell receptor beta chains from one sample, sequenced in a study of T-cell memory formation after mild COVID-19. TCRdb used MiXCR to reprocess the 5' RACE reads, holding one entry per CDR3 protein. The sample lists 85,000 to 120,000 distinct CDR3 sequences; about a sixth were seen once. The sample taken for sequencing was PBMCs or a T cell subset sorted from them (not recorded which). The receptors come from an adult woman who had mild COVID-19 (a few samples of this study predate the infection). Cell type and time point are not known. The CDR3 runs from the conserved cysteine through the conserved F or W. A D gene is named only where the DNA matches it firmly. Clone size is not always given. Where it is, it says once, few, many or a class for expanded clones.

J gene	V gene	clone size	D gene	CDR3 DNA	CDR3 protein
TRBJ2-1	TRBV2	few	TRBD1	TGTGCCAGCAGGGACACTGGACAGGGGGAGTACAATGAGCAGTTCTTC	CASRDTGQGEYNEQFF
TRBJ1-4	TRBV11-2	few	.	TGTGCCAGCAGCCCATACCCCGGCAGTGAGGCTGAAAAACTGTTTTTT	CASSPYPGSEAEKLFF
TRBJ1-1	TRBV7-6	.	.	TGTGCCAGCAGCCTCCTCAGGGGGAACACTGAAGCTTTCTTT	CASSLLRGNTEAFF
TRBJ2-1	TRBV7-6	few	TRBD2	TGTGCCAGCAGCCCTCGGGGGGTAGCGGGACCCTACAATGAGCAGTTCTTC	CASSPRGVAGPYNEQFF
TRBJ2-7	TRBV5-1	many	TRBD1	TGCGCCAGCAGCCCTCGGACAGGGAGCTACGAGCAGTACTTC	CASSPRTGSYEQYF
TRBJ2-2	TRBV2	.	TRBD1	TGTGCCAGCAGTGACCCGGACAGGGTAAACACCGGGGAGCTGTTTTTT	CASSDPDRVNTGELFF
TRBJ2-7	TRBV12-3/TRBV12-4	few	.	TGTGCCAGCAGTTTAGAGGGAGGTGGGGCAGGCGCGTACTTC	CASSLEGGGAGAYF
TRBJ2-3	TRBV20-1	few	.	TGCAGTGCTAGAGGAGGGGTAGGGCTTGGGGATACGCAGTATTTT	CSARGGVGLGDTQYF
TRBJ1-1	TRBV11-2	few	.	TGTGCCAGCAGCTTAGGGCCAGTTGAAGCTTTCTTT	CASSLGPVEAFF
TRBJ2-5	TRBV6-5	.	.	TGTGCCAGCGGGGTCGAGTCCTACATTTACCAAGAGACCCAGTACTTC	CASGVESYIYQETQYF
TRBJ2-6	TRBV18	.	TRBD1	TGTGCCAGCTCGCCGACAGGGGCTGGGGCCAACGTCCTGACTTTC	CASSPTGAGANVLTF
TRBJ2-2	TRBV7-6	.	TRBD1	TGTGCCAGCAGCCGTATGACAGGGGCCGGGGAGCTGTTTTTT	CASSRMTGAGELFF
TRBJ1-6	TRBV20-1	few	.	TGCAGTGCCGGGACAACGAGCTCCTATAATTCACCCCTCCACTTT	CSAGTTSSYNSPLHF
TRBJ1-3	TRBV12-3/TRBV12-4	few	.	TGTGCCAGCAGTTTACGGTACGGGGGAAACACCATATATTTT	CASSLRYGGNTIYF
TRBJ2-2	TRBV25-1	.	.	TGTGCCAGCAGTGTAGTGGGTATGAACACCGGGGAGCTGTTTTTT	CASSVVGMNTGELFF
TRBJ2-7	TRBV27	.	TRBD2	TGTGCCAGCAGTATACTAGCGGATTCCTACGAGCAGTACTTC	CASSILADSYEQYF
TRBJ2-7	TRBV12-3/TRBV12-4	.	TRBD1	TGTGCCAGCAGTCCCCCCAGACAGGGGAGCTCCTACGAGCAGTACTTC	CASSPPRQGSSYEQYF
TRBJ1-1	TRBV7-3	many	.	TGTGCCAGCAGTTCCGGGGGAGTAACTGAAGCTTTCTTT	CASSSGGVTEAFF
TRBJ1-4	TRBV9	.	.	TGTGCCAGCAGCCCCTTAGGAGGGGGGATCAATGAAAAACTGTTTTTT	CASSPLGGGINEKLFF
TRBJ1-5	TRBV7-9	few	.	TGTGCCAGCAGCTCTTACTCGCAGCCCCAGCATTTT	CASSSYSQPQHF
TRBJ2-5	TRBV2	.	.	TGTGCCAGCAGTGACGGACAGCTCCAAGAGACCCAGTACTTC	CASSDGQLQETQYF
TRBJ2-7	TRBV12-3/TRBV12-4	few	TRBD2	TGTGCCAGCAGTTTAAGCGGGGGGGCCTTTTGGTACGAGCAGTACTTC	CASSLSGGAFWYEQYF
TRBJ1-2	TRBV3-1	few	.	TGTGCCAGCAGCCTCGCGCCCCAAACAGGAATCTATGGCTACACCTTC	CASSLAPQTGIYGYTF
TRBJ2-5	TRBV9	many	.	TGTGCCAGCAGCGTAGAGGGGGGCTCGTACCAAGAGACCCAGTACTTC	CASSVEGGSYQETQYF
TRBJ2-5	TRBV5-1	few	.	TGCGCCAGCAGCTTGTCAGATTTTTTTGAGCAAGAGACCCAGTACTTC	CASSLSDFFEQETQYF
TRBJ2-7	TRBV29-1	many	.	TGCAGCGTTGGACGGGGCCCCTACGAGCAGTACTTC	CSVGRGPYEQYF
TRBJ2-6	TRBV12-3/TRBV12-4	few	.	TGTGCCAGCAGTTCCATCTCAGAGTTTTGGGCCAACGTCCTGACTTTC	CASSSISEFWANVLTF
TRBJ2-7	TRBV10-3	.	.	TGTGCCATCCTTACTAGTGGTGGCGAGCAGTACTTC	CAILTSGGEQYF
TRBJ1-1	TRBV20-1	few	.	TGCAGTGCTAGAGAAGTACGGGGGGCACGGTTGGACACTGAAGCTTTCTTT	CSAREVRGARLDTEAFF
TRBJ2-7	TRBV20-1	few	TRBD2	TGCAGTGCTAGAGATCCACTAGCGGAGCCGACCTACGAGCAGTACTTC	CSARDPLAEPTYEQYF
TRBJ2-1	TRBV19	few	.	TGTGCCAGTAGCAGACACGGGGAGGTCGATGAGCAGTTCTTC	CASSRHGEVDEQFF
TRBJ2-7	TRBV29-1	few	.	TGCAGCGTTGAGGCAGCCCAGGAGCAGTACTTC	CSVEAAQEQYF
TRBJ2-7	TRBV12-3/TRBV12-4	.	.	TGTGCCAGCGGGCTCCTTTCCCACGAGCAGTACTTC	CASGLLSHEQYF
TRBJ2-7	TRBV21-1	few	.	TGTGCCAGCAGCAAAGGGACAGGAGGCGAGCAGTACTTC	CASSKGTGGEQYF
TRBJ2-6	TRBV29-1	.	.	TGCAGCGTTGAAGGGGCGGGCTCTGGGGCCAACGTCCTGACTTTC	CSVEGAGSGANVLTF
TRBJ1-2	TRBV4-1	.	.	TGCGCCAGCAGCCAAGTATGGGAACGGATTAACTATGGCTACACCTTC	CASSQVWERINYGYTF
TRBJ1-3	TRBV9	.	TRBD1	TGTGCCAGCAGCGACTCACAGGGGAGTGGAAACACCATATATTTT	CASSDSQGSGNTIYF
TRBJ2-1	TRBV2	few	TRBD1	TGTGCCAGCGACACAAAGGGGGCGGGCGAAGGATGGAATGAGCAGTTCTTC	CASDTKGAGEGWNEQFF
TRBJ2-3	TRBV2	.	TRBD2	TGTGCGAGCCCGGGGCCAGCGGGGGGGCCCGGTACGCAGTATTTT	CASPGPAGGPGTQYF
TRBJ2-7	TRBV29-1	.	.	TGCAGCGTACAAGGGGAGCCCAAGGAAATCTACGAGCAGTACTTC	CSVQGEPKEIYEQYF
TRBJ2-1	TRBV10-3	few	.	TGTGCCATCAGTGAGCCTCTAGCAACCACAACCTACAATGAGCAGTTCTTC	CAISEPLATTTYNEQFF